Each of the 19 T cell receptor beta chains below was sequenced from the same sample in a study of cytomegalovirus exposure and HLA in healthy donors. PCR amplification relied on 60 Vbeta primers (plus 13 Jbeta primers). The method was immunoSEQ multiplex PCR; TCRdb's version includes in-frame clones alone and lacks a portion of them. The profile shows 150,000 to 200,000 clones, roughly 80% of them singletons. The sequenced sample consisted of PBMCs. Every receptor here comes from a boy under 18 in good health and CMV-seronegative.

The chain is built from TRBV18 and TRBJ2-7, with 8 positions matching TRBD1. Germline CDR1 and CDR2: KGHSH and LQKENI. Trimming at V came to 6 bases and at J to 2 bases, leaving 6 bases not matched to a gene. There are 14 residues in the CDR3. CDR3 coding DNA: TGTGCCAGCTCTCCGGGGACAGGTACCTACGAGCAGTACTTC. Protein: CASSPGTGTYEQYF.

This chain links TRBV5-1 with TRBJ2-1, with TRBD2 matching 16 bases. The CDR3 extends over 18 amino acids. V lost 2 bases, J lost 5 bases, and 7 bases stayed unmatched. The germline gives CDR1 SGHRS, CDR2 YFSETQ. The CDR3 sequence is CASSFIPGLAGGDNEQFF. CDR3 nucleotide sequence: TGCGCCAGCAGCTTCATACCGGGACTAGCGGGAGGGGACAATGAGCAGTTCTTC.

This clone was seen only once. The CDR3 DNA reads as TGTGCCAGCAGCGTCGGTACAGCCTACAATGAGCAGTTCTTC. This sequence encodes CASSVGTAYNEQFF. The V gene is TRBV9, the J gene TRBJ2-1; D unclear. Germline CDR1 and CDR2: SGDLS and YYNGEE. The CDR3 extends over 14 amino acids. Trimming pared 2 bases from V and 2 bases from J, leaving 8 bases between.

The chain links TRBV7-2 to TRBJ2-3; 13 bases match TRBD2. Germline CDR1 SGHTA, CDR2 FQGNSA. Losses at the gene ends were 1 base for V and 0 bases for J; bases not matched to a gene: 7. The CDR3 runs to 19 residues. The CDR3 DNA sequence: TGTGCCAGCAGCTTAGATCTTTGGGGACTAGCGGGGAGCACAGATACGCAGTATTTT. Its protein is CASSLDLWGLAGSTDTQYF.

This rearrangement joins TRBV29-1 to TRBJ1-1; a possible D gene is TRBD1 (5 bases). Per the germline V gene, CDR1 is SQVTM and CDR2 is ANQGSEA. The CDR3 totals 12 residues. V lost 4 bases and J lost 6, with 12 bases in between. CDR3 region: CSVVKLGPEAFF. The CDR3 DNA sequence: TGCAGCGTTGTTAAGTTGGGGCCTGAAGCTTTCTTT. Full variable domain (outside the CDR3, taken from reference TRBV29-1 and TRBJ1-1): SAVISQKPSRDICQRGTSLTIQCQVDSQVTMMFWYRQQPGQSLTLIATANQGSEATYESGFVIDKFPISRPNLTFSTLTVSNMSPEDSSIYLCSVVKLGPEAFFGQGTRLTVV.

The chain has TRBV27 and TRBJ1-2; D perhaps matches TRBD1 (5 bases). The V gene's germline CDR1 is MNHEY and CDR2 SMNVEV (reference sequence). Trimming pared 2 bases from V and 7 bases from J, leaving 11 bases between. The CDR3 runs 13 residues. CDR3 in amino acids: CASSLTGRGGYTF. As DNA, the CDR3 is TGTGCCAGCAGTTTAACTGGGAGGGGTGGCTACACCTTC.

This chain joins TRBV27 and TRBJ2-1; 14 bases match TRBD2. CDR1 is MNHEY and CDR2 is SMNVEV in the germline V gene (reference sequence). This CDR3 is 16 amino acids long. V lost 6 bases, J lost 8 bases, and 9 bases stayed unmatched. CDR3 nucleotides: TGTGCCAGCAGCCGGAAGGGACTAGCGGGAGATTATGAGCAGTTCTTC. Encoded protein: CASSRKGLAGDYEQFF.

In this sample, this clone turned up once. The rearrangement links TRBV28 to TRBJ2-3; 10 bases agree with TRBD2. CDR1 MDHEN and CDR2 SYDVKM come from the germline V gene. Germline trimming cut 3 bases from V and 4 bases from J; bases unmatched to any gene: 1. The CDR3 extends over 14 amino acids. The CDR3 DNA reads as TGTGCCAGCAGTTTGGGACTAGCGTCAGATACGCAGTATTTT. It specifies CASSLGLASDTQYF. The full variable domain, in which reference TRBV28 and TRBJ2-3 provide the parts outside the CDR3, is DVKVTQSSRYLVKRTGEKVFLECVQDMDHENMFWYRQDPGLGLRLIYFSYDVKMKEKGDIPEGYSVSREKKERFSLILESASTNQTSMYLCASSLGLASDTQYFGPGTRLTVL.

The chain carries TRBV11-2 and TRBJ2-2; perhaps TRBD1 as D (6 bases). The CDR3 is made up of 14 amino acids. Trimming removed 5 bases from V and 7 bases from J, with 14 bases in between. CDR1 SGHAT and CDR2 FQNNGV come from the germline V gene. Written as DNA, the CDR3 is TGTGCCAGCAGCCGAGTGAGGGGGAACGGGGAGCTGTTTTTT. Translated: CASSRVRGNGELFF.

The chain is built from TRBV2 and TRBJ1-6; 9 nucleotides match TRBD1. The CDR3 consists of 15 residues. Germline V CDR1 and CDR2: SNHLY, FYNNEI. V lost 7 bases to trimming and J lost 4 bases; unmatched junction nucleotides: 5. CDR3 loop: CASNKDRGYNSPLHF. The CDR3 nucleotides read TGTGCCAGCAACAAGGACAGGGGTTATAATTCACCCCTCCACTTT.

The V and J genes are TRBV9 and TRBJ2-7; a weak D match, TRBD1 (6 bases). Trimming left V 3 bases short and J 1 base short, with 11 bases between. The CDR3 runs 14 residues. Germline CDR1 is SGDLS and CDR2 is YYNGEE. The CDR3 here is CASSEQGLSYEQYF. The CDR3 DNA is TGTGCCAGCAGCGAACAGGGTCTTTCCTACGAGCAGTACTTC. Variable domain in full (rest from reference TRBV9 and TRBJ2-7): DSGVTQTPKHLITATGQRVTLRCSPRSGDLSVYWYQQSLDQGLQFLIQYYNGEERAKGNILERFSAQQFPDLHSELNLSSLELGDSALYFCASSEQGLSYEQYFGPGTRLTVT.

V is TRBV23-1 and J is TRBJ2-2, with TRBD1 matching 12 bases. TRBV23-1 is an ORF, with its function uncertain. Trimming took 2 bases from V and 6 from J; bases not matched to a gene: 16. This CDR3 comprises 20 residues. CDR3 protein: CASSQQIQRRDRGRPGELFF. The CDR3 region has the DNA TGCGCCAGCAGTCAACAGATTCAAAGACGGGACAGGGGGCGTCCCGGGGAGCTGTTTTTT.

The rearrangement links TRBV5-1 to TRBJ2-7, with 10 nucleotides matching TRBD2. V shed 1 base and J 4 bases; nucleotides not matched to a gene: 8. The CDR3 covers 16 residues. Germline V CDR1 and CDR2: SGHRS, YFSETQ. The CDR3 here is CASSLKGSGRGYEQYF. In DNA, the CDR3 is TGCGCCAGCAGCTTGAAAGGGAGCGGGAGGGGATACGAGCAGTACTTC.

The chain has TRBV5-1 and TRBJ2-1; D is perhaps TRBD2 (5 bases). Trimming took off 2 bases at V and 8 bases at J, with 11 bases between the two ends. The CDR3 has 13 residues. Germline V gives CDR1 SGHRS, CDR2 YFSETQ. For the CDR3, the DNA is TGCGCCAGCAGCTTCGGACTGAGGCATGAGCAGTTCTTC. It encodes CASSFGLRHEQFF.

The CDR3 region has the DNA TGTGCCAGCAGTGCCCAATCCCCCGGGACAGGAGAGCAGTACTTC. Its translation: CASSAQSPGTGEQYF. The J gene is TRBJ2-7, the V gene TRBV25-1; TRBD1 matches 8 bases. Germline V gives CDR1 MGHDK, CDR2 SYGVNS. The CDR3 contains 15 residues. J was trimmed by 7 bases and V by 4 bases; bases with no gene match: 12.

V gene TRBV13 combines with J gene TRBJ2-1; 8 bases are a match to TRBD2. Unmatched junction bases numbered 15, after V lost 3 bases and J lost 8 bases. Germline lookup yields CDR1 PRHDT and CDR2 FYEKMQ (reference sequence). The CDR3 runs 17 residues. The CDR3 spells CASSLAGLGTRIDEQFF. In nucleotides, the CDR3 is TGTGCCAGCAGCTTGGCGGGTTTGGGGACTAGGATAGATGAGCAGTTCTTC. Full variable domain (missing parts from reference TRBV13 and TRBJ2-1): AAGVIQSPRHLIKEKRETATLKCYPIPRHDTVYWYQQGPGQDPQFLISFYEKMQSDKGSIPDRFSAQQFSDYHSELNMSSLELGDSALYFCASSLAGLGTRIDEQFFGPGTRLTVL.

The V and J genes are TRBV11-2 and TRBJ2-2; 7 nucleotides line up with TRBD1. Germline CDR1 and CDR2: SGHAT and FQNNGV. This CDR3 spans 12 amino acids. Trimming cost V 5 bases and J 11 bases; bases outside gene matches: 5. CDR3 sequence reads: CASSRDRLELFF. As DNA, the CDR3 is TGTGCCAGCAGCCGGGACAGACTAGAGCTGTTTTTT.

The chain uses TRBV27 and TRBJ2-3; 7 bases are shared with TRBD1. There are 15 residues in the CDR3. Trimming took 6 bases from V and 3 from J; bases not matched to a gene: 9. Per germline, CDR1 MNHEY and CDR2 SMNVEV (reference sequence). CDR3: CASRPRQGETDTQYF. The CDR3, as DNA: TGTGCCAGCAGGCCGCGACAGGGAGAAACAGATACGCAGTATTTT.

This sequence joins TRBV5-1 and TRBJ1-5; D might be TRBD1 (5 bases). The length of the CDR3 is 13 residues. Germline V CDR1 and CDR2: SGHRS, YFSETQ. Trimming removed 4 bases from V and 6 bases from J, with 11 bases in between. The CDR3 spells CASSPVGGQPQHF. CDR3 nucleotide sequence: TGCGCCAGCAGCCCGGTGGGGGGTCAGCCCCAGCATTTT.